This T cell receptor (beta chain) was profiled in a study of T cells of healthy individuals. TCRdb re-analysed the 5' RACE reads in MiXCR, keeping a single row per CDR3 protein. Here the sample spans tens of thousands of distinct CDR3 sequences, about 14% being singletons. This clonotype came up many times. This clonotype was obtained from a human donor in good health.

CDR3 sequence: CASSLGPSAAYEQYF. The CDR3, as DNA: TGTGCCAGCAGTTTAGGGCCTAGCGCAGCCTACGAGCAGTACTTC. The gene calls are TRBV27 and TRBJ2-7, with a tentative D call TRBD2 (6 bases). Germline lookup yields CDR1 MNHEY and CDR2 SMNVEV (reference sequence). The CDR3 contains 15 residues. V was clipped by 2 bases and J by 2 bases, with 13 bases between them.